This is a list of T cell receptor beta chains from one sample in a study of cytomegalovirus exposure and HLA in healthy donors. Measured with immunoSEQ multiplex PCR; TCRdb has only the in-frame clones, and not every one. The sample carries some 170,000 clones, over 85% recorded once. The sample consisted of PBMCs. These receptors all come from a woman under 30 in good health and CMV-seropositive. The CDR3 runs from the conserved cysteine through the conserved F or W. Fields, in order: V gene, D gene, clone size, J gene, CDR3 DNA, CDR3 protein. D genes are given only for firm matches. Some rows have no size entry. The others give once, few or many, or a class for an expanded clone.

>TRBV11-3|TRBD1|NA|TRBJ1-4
TGTGCCAGCAGCGAGGGAGCAGGGGGCGTTATAGTTGAAAAACTGTTTTTT
CASSEGAGGVIVEKLFF
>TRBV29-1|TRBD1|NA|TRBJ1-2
TGCAGCGTTGAGGGACAGGGAATGACCCTCTATGGCTACACCTTC
CSVEGQGMTLYGYTF
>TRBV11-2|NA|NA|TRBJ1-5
TGTGCCAGCAACCCAACCTTGGGGCAGGGCCATAGCAATCAGCCCCAGCATTTT
CASNPTLGQGHSNQPQHF
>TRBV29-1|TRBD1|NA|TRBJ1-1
TGCAGCGTAGCTCCGGGACAGGCCTTAATGAACACTGAAGCTTTCTTT
CSVAPGQALMNTEAFF
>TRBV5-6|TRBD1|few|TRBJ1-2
TGTGCCAGCAGCCTCCAGACAGGGGGCGTGGGCTACACCTTC
CASSLQTGGVGYTF
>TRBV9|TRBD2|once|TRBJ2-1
TGTGCCAGCAGTCTGGGTAGCGGGAGTTACAATGAGCAGTTCTTC
CASSLGSGSYNEQFF
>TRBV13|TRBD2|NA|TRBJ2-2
TGTGCCAGCAGCGCGCGGACTTTACTAGCGACCGGGGAGCTGTTTTTT
CASSARTLLATGELFF
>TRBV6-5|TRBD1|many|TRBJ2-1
TGTGCCAGCAGTTACTCGGGACAGGGGCCTATTAATGAGCAGTTCTTC
CASSYSGQGPINEQFF
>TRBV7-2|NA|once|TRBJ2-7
TGTGCCAGCAGCTTAGTACAGGACGAGGTCCACGAGCAGTACTTC
CASSLVQDEVHEQYF
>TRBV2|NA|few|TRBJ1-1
TGTGCCACACTCCAGGTTTTGAACACTGAAGCTTTCTTT
CATLQVLNTEAFF
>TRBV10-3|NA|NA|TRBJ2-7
TGTGCCATCTCGACTGAGGGCGAGCAGTACTTC
CAISTEGEQYF
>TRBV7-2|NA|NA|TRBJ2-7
TGTGCCAGCAGCAAAGTCTGGCGGGGCTCCTACGAGCAGTACTTC
CASSKVWRGSYEQYF
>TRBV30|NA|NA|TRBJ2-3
TGTGCCTGGATACCAGGGAATGCAGCAGATACGCAGTATTTT
CAWIPGNAADTQYF
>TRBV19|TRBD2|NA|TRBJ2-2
TGTGCCAGTAGTATGTGGACTAGTCTCTCCGGGGAGCTGTTTTTT
CASSMWTSLSGELFF
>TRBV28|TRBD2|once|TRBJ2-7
TGTGCCATTACGACTAGCGGCTACGAGCAGTACTTC
CAITTSGYEQYF
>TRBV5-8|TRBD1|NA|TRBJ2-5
TGTGCCAGCAGCCCCGGGACAGGGAGAGAGACCCAGTACTTC
CASSPGTGRETQYF
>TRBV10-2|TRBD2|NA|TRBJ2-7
TGCGCCAGCAGTGAGCTGGCTAGCGGCCACAGCTACGAGCAGTACTTC
CASSELASGHSYEQYF
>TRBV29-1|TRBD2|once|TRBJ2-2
TGCAGCGCGTCCCCTAGCGGGACCACCGGGGAGCTGTTTTTT
CSASPSGTTGELFF
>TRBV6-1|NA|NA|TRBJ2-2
TGTGCCATTACTTCAACTAACACCGGGGAGCTGTTTTTT
CAITSTNTGELFF
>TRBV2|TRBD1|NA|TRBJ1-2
TGTGCCAGCCTCGACAGGGGGACCGACTATGGCTACACCTTC
CASLDRGTDYGYTF
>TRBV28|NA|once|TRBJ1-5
TGTGCCAGCAGTTTACGTGTCTTTTATGGACAGTTTAGCAATCAGCCCCAGCATTTT
CASSLRVFYGQFSNQPQHF
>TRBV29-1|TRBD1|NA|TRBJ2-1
TGCAGCGTTCATCGGACCCAGGGGGTCTACAATGAGCAGTTCTTC
CSVHRTQGVYNEQFF
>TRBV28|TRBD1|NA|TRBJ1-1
TGTGCCAGCAGGCCGGGACAGACGAACACTGAAGCTTTCTTT
CASRPGQTNTEAFF
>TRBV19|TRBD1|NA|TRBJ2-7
TGTGCCAGTAGTATAGACAACGACCTGGGACAGCCCTACGAGCAGTACTTC
CASSIDNDLGQPYEQYF
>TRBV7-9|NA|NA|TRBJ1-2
TGTGCCAGCAGCTTAGCTGGGGGCGTAGGGGCGAAAGGCTACACCTTC
CASSLAGGVGAKGYTF
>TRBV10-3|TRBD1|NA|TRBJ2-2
TGTGCCATCAGTGACCGGGACAGTTACACCGGGGAGCTGTTTTTT
CAISDRDSYTGELFF
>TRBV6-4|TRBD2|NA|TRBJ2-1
TGTGCCAGCGCGTTAGCGGGTGGTGGTGAGCAGTTCTTC
CASALAGGGEQFF
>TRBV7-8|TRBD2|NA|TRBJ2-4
TGTGCCAGCAGCATCCCACTAGCGGGAGTGGACATTCAGTACTTC
CASSIPLAGVDIQYF
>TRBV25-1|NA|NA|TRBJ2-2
TGTGCCAGCAGTGAAGGGGGCATAATTGACACCGGGGAGCTGTTTTTT
CASSEGGIIDTGELFF
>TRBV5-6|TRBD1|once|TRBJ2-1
TGTGCCAGCAGCCAGGACAGGGCACAGTTCTTC
CASSQDRAQFF
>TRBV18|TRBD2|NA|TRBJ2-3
TGTGCCAGCTCACCTGGGACTAGCGGGGTTCGCACAGATACGCAGTATTTT
CASSPGTSGVRTDTQYF
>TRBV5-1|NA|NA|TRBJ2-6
TGCGCCAGCAGCTCTGACGGGAGCTCTGGGGCCAACGTCCTGACTTTC
CASSSDGSSGANVLTF
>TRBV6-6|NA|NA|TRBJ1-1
TGTGCCAGCAGTTACGGCGGGGGCACTGAAGCTTTCTTT
CASSYGGGTEAFF
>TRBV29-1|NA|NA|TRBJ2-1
TGCAGCGTTGAGAGGTTTGCGTCTGAGCAGTTCTTC
CSVERFASEQFF
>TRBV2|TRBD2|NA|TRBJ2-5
TGTGCCAGCAGTGATGGACTAGCGGGGACCCAGTACTTC
CASSDGLAGTQYF